This T cell receptor (beta chain) was captured by sequencing in a study of glioma-infiltrating T cells after dendritic cell vaccination. Across the whole study: Dendritic cells derived from monocytes and pulsed with autologous tumor lysate formed the vaccine.

Time point indicated: after dendritic cell vaccination, including at tumor progression/relapse. Clones were read by immunoSEQ multiplex PCR, and TCRdb kept only the in-frame ones, dropping some. Found here are around 60,000 clones, around nine tenths of them singletons; the top ten hold roughly 11%. Remarks on this clone: The antigen remains unidentified.

Regarding the study as a whole: Higher pretreatment TIL content predicted longer progression-free time and survival.

This clonotype was sampled from a human donor with glioblastoma. Specimen: blood, collected after dendritic cell vaccination.

CDR3 nucleotides: TGTGCCAGCTCACCACCGAGCAGGGAAGCTGCTTTCTTT. This translates into CASSPPSREAAFF. The chain has TRBV18 and TRBJ1-1, with D possibly being TRBD1 (5 bases). The V end lost 0 bases, the J end lost 11 bases, and 13 bases lay between the germline ends. There are 13 residues in the CDR3. Germline values: CDR1 KGHSH, CDR2 LQKENI.